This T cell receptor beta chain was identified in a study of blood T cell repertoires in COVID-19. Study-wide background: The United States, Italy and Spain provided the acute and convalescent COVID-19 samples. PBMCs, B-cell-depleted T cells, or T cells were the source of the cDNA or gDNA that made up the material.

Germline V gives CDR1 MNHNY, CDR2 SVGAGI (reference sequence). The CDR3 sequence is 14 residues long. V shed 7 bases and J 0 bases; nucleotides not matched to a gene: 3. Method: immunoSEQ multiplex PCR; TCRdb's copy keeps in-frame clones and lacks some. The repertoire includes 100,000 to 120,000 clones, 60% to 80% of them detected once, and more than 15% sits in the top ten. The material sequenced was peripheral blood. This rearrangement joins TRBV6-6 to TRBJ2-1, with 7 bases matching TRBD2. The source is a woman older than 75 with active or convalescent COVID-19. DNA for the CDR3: TGTGCCAGCAAGCGACTAGCCTCCTACAATGAGCAGTTCTTC. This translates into CASKRLASYNEQFF.